This TCR beta chain was found in a study of blood T cell repertoires in COVID-19. Assay used: immunoSEQ multiplex PCR; TCRdb lists only in-frame clones, some missing. The table has 200,000 to 250,000 clones, under 85% seen once. This CDR3 comprises 15 residues. Germline assignment: CDR1 SEHNR and CDR2 FQNEAQ (reference sequence). Deletions cut 1 base from V and 4 bases from J, with 13 bases between. V and J are TRBV7-9 and TRBJ1-1, with D unresolved. Sequencing was carried out using peripheral blood. The origin of this receptor is a woman older than 75 with COVID-19, enrolled during active disease. CDR3 sequence: CASSLVHREGTEAFF. DNA for the CDR3: TGTGCCAGCAGCTTAGTACACCGTGAGGGCACTGAAGCTTTCTTT.